The present entry profiles one T cell receptor (beta chain) with its context. This clone was seen once. There is no known antigen for this receptor. There are no base qualities to consult, and no much larger clone falls within one base. The data belong to a study of blood T cell repertoires in COVID-19 (TCRdb year 2020). With regard to the full study: Samples from collaborators originated in the United States, Italy and Spain and spanned both the acute and convalescent phases of COVID-19. The prospective study material was composed of cDNA or gDNA derived from T cells, B-cell-depleted T cells, or PBMCs. Deeply sampled blood TCRbeta repertoires from subjects exposed to, actively infected with, or recovered from COVID-19 were included in the dataset. The repertoires were released in a freely available public database intended as a resource for research on the immune response to SARS-CoV-2. The samples were drawn from the first 160 participants of the ongoing ImmuneRACE study and from 1,254 subjects provided by 6 global collaborators. Sample metadata almost always included a de-identified subject ID, COVID-19 status, age in years and sex. Where HLA class I and class II types were available, the types were taken from metadata supplied by the sample provider, not from assay-based typing. Broad study findings and their caveats: The quantity of clinical and demographic metadata differed by source and by participant and was supplied without curation.

The collaborating institutions used their own protocols to collect whole blood in K2EDTA tubes. For TCRbeta analysis, collaborator samples were shipped as frozen whole blood, as isolated PBMCs, or as DNA extracted from either sample type. At the junction V is shortened by 7 bases and J by 4 bases; bases outside the gene matches: 11. Taken from the germline V gene (reference sequence), the CDR1 and CDR2 loops are SEHNR and FQNEAQ. From cysteine to phenylalanine, the CDR3 is 16 amino acids long. Only CDR3 DNA is held: 48 bases, read in frame from base 1. TCRbeta CDR3 regions were amplified from genomic DNA using the immunoSEQ Assay, a bias-controlled multiplex PCR. As for the authors' bioinformatics: Nucleated cell counts per sample were estimated from amplification of reference gene primers within the assay. Sequence reads were collapsed and filtered to measure the absolute abundance of every unique TCRbeta CDR3 rearrangement. Productive Simpson clonality was computed per sample as the square root of Simpson's diversity index over productive rearrangements. The immuneACCESS repertoire file appears here via TCRdb, limited to in-frame rearrangements. These files lack a portion of the clones; in checked studies, under half of the deficit traces to unresolved V genes, and the cause of the others is not known. V, J and clone size derive from that table, while D and trimming were established from the DNA sequence. Present in this sample are fewer than 110,000 clones, roughly nine tenths of which were seen just once. Just over 3% of the sample lies in the top ten.

This chain is built from TRBV7-9 and TRBJ2-2; 8 bases in the junction line up with TRBD2. This TCR came from a man aged 50 to 59 in a cohort sampled during active COVID-19. Material: peripheral blood. The nucleotide sequence reads TGTGCCAGCACGCAAGACCTGCGGGGGGCCACCGGGGAGCTGTTTTTT. Translation gives CASTQDLRGATGELFF.